One T cell receptor beta chain is described in this entry. The entry originates in a study of blood T cell repertoires in COVID-19. The method was immunoSEQ multiplex PCR; TCRdb's version includes in-frame clones alone and lacks a portion of them. The table includes approximately 220,000 clones, approximately 85% detected once. The V gene's germline CDR1 is MDHEN and CDR2 SYDVKM. The CDR3 loop spans 14 amino acids. V was cut by 10 bases and J by 4 bases, with 16 bases left in between. The origin of this receptor is a man aged 45-65 years who had recovered from COVID-19. This chain uses TRBV28 with TRBJ2-2; TRBD2 is a possible D gene (5 bases). Sequencing was done on a sample of peripheral blood. This CDR3 is CATLTEAGTGELFF. CDR3 coding DNA: TGTGCCACCCTGACGGAGGCAGGCACCGGGGAGCTGTTTTTT.